This paragraph reports one T cell receptor beta chain. The record originates from a study of CD8+ T cells in alopecia areata. After removal of 7 bases from V and 5 bases from J, the junction contained 8 bases not matched to a gene. Germline V gives CDR1 SQVTM, CDR2 ANQGSEA. The length of the CDR3 is 13 residues. Specified treatment: oral pan-JAK inhibitor, 5-10 mg twice daily. In each case, RNA was isolated and then reverse transcribed into cDNA as the sequencing template. The data were produced by immunoSEQ multiplex PCR, yet TCRdb's version contains in-frame clones alone and is incomplete. The sample holds about 190,000 clones, about three fifths seen once.

The source was CD4+ T cells sorted from blood, collected around week 49, from a patient treated with tofacitinib. This receptor was taken from a human donor with alopecia areata. The J gene is TRBJ1-2, the V gene TRBV29-1; TRBD1 matches 9 bases. The CDR3 nucleotides are TGCAGCGGGGGTTCCGGGACAGGGTATGGCTACACCTTC. Amino acid sequence: CSGGSGTGYGYTF.